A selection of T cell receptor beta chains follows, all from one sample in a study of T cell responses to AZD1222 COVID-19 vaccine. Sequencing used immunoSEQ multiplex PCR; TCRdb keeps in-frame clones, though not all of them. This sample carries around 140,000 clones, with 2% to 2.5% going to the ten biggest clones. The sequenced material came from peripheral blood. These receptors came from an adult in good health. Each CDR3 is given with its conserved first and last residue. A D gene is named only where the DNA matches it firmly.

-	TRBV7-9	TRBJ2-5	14	CASSLAGGPQAQYF	TGTGCCAGCAGCTTAGCGGGCGGACCGCAGGCCCAGTACTTC
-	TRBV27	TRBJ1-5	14	CASSPRSGNQPQHF	TGTGCCAGCAGTCCACGAAGTGGGAATCAGCCCCAGCATTTT
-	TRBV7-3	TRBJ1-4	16	CASIAISPREGEKLFF	TGTGCCAGCATCGCAATCTCACCCCGGGAGGGTGAAAAACTGTTTTTT
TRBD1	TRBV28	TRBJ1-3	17	CASSLWTGLASGNTIYF	TGTGCCAGCAGTTTGTGGACAGGACTCGCGTCTGGAAACACCATATATTTT
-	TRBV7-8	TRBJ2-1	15	CASTTNRVTYNEQFF	TGTGCCAGCACCACGAACAGGGTGACCTACAATGAGCAGTTCTTC
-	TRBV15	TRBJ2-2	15	CATSRGPTNTGELFF	TGTGCCACCAGCAGGGGTCCAACGAACACCGGGGAGCTGTTTTTT
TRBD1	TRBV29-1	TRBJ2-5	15	CSVDGRGLSQETQYF	TGCAGCGTTGACGGCAGGGGGTTATCCCAAGAGACCCAGTACTTC
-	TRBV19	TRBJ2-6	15	CASSVYPAGANVLTF	TGTGCCAGTAGCGTCTACCCCGCCGGGGCCAACGTCCTGACTTTC
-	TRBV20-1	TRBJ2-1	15	CSASLASISYNEQFF	TGCAGTGCTAGTCTAGCTTCCATAAGCTACAATGAGCAGTTCTTC
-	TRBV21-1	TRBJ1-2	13	CASSNRDNYGYTF	TGTGCCAGCAGCAACCGGGACAACTATGGCTACACCTTC
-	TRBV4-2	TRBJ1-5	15	CASSQDAGLNQPQHF	TGTGCCAGCAGCCAAGATGCAGGGCTCAATCAGCCCCAGCATTTT
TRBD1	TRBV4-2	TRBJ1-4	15	CASSQKQGSDEKLFF	TGTGCCAGCAGCCAAAAACAGGGGTCGGATGAAAAACTGTTTTTT
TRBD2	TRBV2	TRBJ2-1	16	CASRPTGAGGYNEQFF	TGTGCCAGCAGACCCACCGGGGCGGGGGGATACAATGAGCAGTTCTTC
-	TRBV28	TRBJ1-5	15	CASSLSDPSNQPQHF	TGTGCCAGCAGTTTGTCGGATCCTAGCAATCAGCCCCAGCATTTT
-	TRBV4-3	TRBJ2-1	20	CASSQDANHQAGRLYNEQFF	TGCGCCAGCAGCCAAGATGCAAATCACCAGGCAGGGCGCCTATACAATGAGCAGTTCTTC
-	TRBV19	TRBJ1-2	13	CATRTGPGYGYTF	TGTGCCACCAGAACAGGGCCGGGCTATGGCTACACCTTC
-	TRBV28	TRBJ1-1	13	CASSSPPDGKAFF	TGTGCCAGCAGTTCCCCTCCGGACGGAAAAGCTTTCTTT
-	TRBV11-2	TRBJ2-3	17	CASSSPRVKGITDTQYF	TGTGCCAGCAGCTCACCAAGGGTGAAGGGTATCACAGATACGCAGTATTTT
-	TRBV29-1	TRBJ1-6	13	CSGRGWSASPLHF	TGCAGCGGCAGGGGTTGGAGTGCTTCTCCCCTCCACTTT
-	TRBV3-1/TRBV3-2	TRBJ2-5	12	CASSPRGETQYF	TGTGCCAGCAGCCCAAGGGGGGAGACCCAGTACTTC
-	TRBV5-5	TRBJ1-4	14	CASSWWGRGEKLFF	TGTGCCAGCAGCTGGTGGGGGCGCGGGGAAAAACTGTTTTTT
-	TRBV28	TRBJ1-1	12	CASKGGNTEAFF	TGTGCCAGCAAGGGGGGGAACACTGAAGCTTTCTTT
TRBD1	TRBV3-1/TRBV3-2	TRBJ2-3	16	CASSHGTGASTDTQYF	TGTGCCAGCAGCCATGGGACAGGTGCTAGCACAGATACGCAGTATTTT
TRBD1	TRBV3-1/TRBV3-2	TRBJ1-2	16	CASSQGGTGRFYGYTF	TGTGCCAGCAGCCAAGGGGGGACAGGGAGGTTCTATGGCTACACCTTC
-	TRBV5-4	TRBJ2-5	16	CASSLASYRGGETQYF	TGTGCCAGCAGCTTGGCTTCTTACAGGGGGGGGGAGACCCAGTACTTC
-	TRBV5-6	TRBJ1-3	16	CASSLAPWGSGNTIYF	TGTGCCAGCAGCTTGGCTCCGTGGGGGTCTGGAAACACCATATATTTT
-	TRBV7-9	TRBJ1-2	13	CASSLGRDNGYTF	TGTGCCAGCAGCTTGGGCAGAGATAATGGCTACACCTTC
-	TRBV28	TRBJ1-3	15	CASSLDPTSGNTIYF	TGTGCCAGCAGTTTAGATCCCACAAGCGGAAACACCATATATTTT
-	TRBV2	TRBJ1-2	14	CASSDRGAGSGYTF	TGTGCCAGCAGTGACAGGGGCGCGGGCTCTGGCTACACCTTC
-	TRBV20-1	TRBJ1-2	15	CSASDGGSRARGYTF	TGCAGTGCTAGTGACGGGGGAAGTCGAGCTCGGGGCTACACCTTC
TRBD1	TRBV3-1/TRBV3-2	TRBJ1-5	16	CASSQDSGQVPQPQHF	TGTGCCAGCAGCCAAGATTCGGGACAGGTTCCCCAGCCCCAGCATTTT
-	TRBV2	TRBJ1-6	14	CASSELTGNSPLHF	TGTGCCAGCAGTGAATTGACCGGTAATTCACCCCTCCACTTT
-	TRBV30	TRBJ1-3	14	CAWNPGYSGNTIYF	TGTGCCTGGAACCCGGGGTACTCTGGAAACACCATATATTTT
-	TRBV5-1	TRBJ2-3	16	CASSWSGLSSTDTQYF	TGCGCCAGCAGCTGGTCAGGTTTAAGTAGCACAGATACGCAGTATTTT
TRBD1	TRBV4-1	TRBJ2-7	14	CASSQGDRPYEQYF	TGCGCCAGCAGCCAAGGGGACAGACCCTACGAGCAGTACTTC
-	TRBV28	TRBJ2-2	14	CATEKQGPTGELFF	TGTGCCACCGAGAAACAGGGTCCCACCGGGGAGCTGTTTTTT
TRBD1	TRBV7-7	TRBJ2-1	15	CASSRDRGSYNEQFF	TGTGCCAGCAGTCGGGACAGGGGTTCCTACAATGAGCAGTTCTTC
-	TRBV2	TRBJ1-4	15	CASIIREGANEKLFF	TGTGCCAGCATTATCCGGGAGGGAGCTAATGAAAAACTGTTTTTT
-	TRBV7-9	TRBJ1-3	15	CASSLELLSGNTIYF	TGTGCCAGCAGCTTAGAGCTTCTCTCTGGAAACACCATATATTTT
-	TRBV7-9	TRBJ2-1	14	CASSLAGSGNEQFF	TGTGCCAGCAGCTTAGCAGGGTCGGGCAATGAGCAGTTCTTC
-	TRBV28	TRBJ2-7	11	CASGVSYEQYF	TGTGCCAGCGGGGTCTCCTACGAGCAGTACTTC
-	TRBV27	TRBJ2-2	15	CASSLSALGTGELFF	TGTGCCAGCAGTTTGTCGGCTCTGGGGACCGGGGAGCTGTTTTTT
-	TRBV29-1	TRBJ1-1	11	CSVRKNTEAFF	TGCAGCGTTCGGAAGAACACTGAAGCTTTCTTT
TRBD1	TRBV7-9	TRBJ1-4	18	CASSPYGTADTTNEKLFF	TGTGCCAGCAGCCCCTACGGGACAGCAGATACAACTAATGAAAAACTGTTTTTT
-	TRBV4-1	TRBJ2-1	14	CASSQAQMTAEQFF	TGCGCCAGCAGCCAAGCCCAGATGACCGCAGAGCAGTTCTTC
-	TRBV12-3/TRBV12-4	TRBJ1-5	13	CASSLSGEQPQHF	TGTGCCAGCAGTTTGTCTGGGGAACAGCCCCAGCATTTT
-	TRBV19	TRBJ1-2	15	CASSIGLARGYGYTF	TGTGCCAGTAGTATAGGCCTGGCCCGGGGCTATGGCTACACCTTC
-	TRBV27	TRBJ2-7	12	CASSRDSYEQYF	TGTGCCAGCAGTCGGGACTCCTACGAGCAGTACTTC
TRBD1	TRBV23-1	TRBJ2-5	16	CASSQPKGQGEETQYF	TGCGCCAGCAGTCAGCCAAAGGGACAGGGGGAAGAGACCCAGTACTTC
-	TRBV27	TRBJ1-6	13	CASSFGSDSPLHF	TGTGCCAGCAGTTTCGGCAGCGATTCACCCCTCCACTTT
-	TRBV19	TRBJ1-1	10	CASSMGVAFF	TGTGCCAGTAGTATGGGCGTAGCTTTCTTT